A few counts support the clone carrying this T cell receptor (beta chain). Antigen: not known. The entry originates in a study of cytomegalovirus exposure and HLA in healthy donors. In the study overall: The 120 or so validation repertoires used the same platform as the 550 to 700 first-cohort repertoires (as reported by a later analysis).

Germline V gene lookup returns CDR1 MNHNS and CDR2 SASEGT. V lost 6 bases, J lost 3 bases, and 9 bases lay in between. This CDR3 spans 12 amino acids. Produced via immunoSEQ multiplex PCR; TCRdb's table is partial and in-frame only. The profile covers roughly 120,000 clones, with about 82% appearing a single time and 4.5% to 6% taken by the ten largest. Study-wide findings and caveats: Reports indicated that the classifier achieved high specificity and sensitivity in diagnosing cytomegalovirus status. Three chains linked to CMV were shown in vitro to be specific for CMV antigens.

The material sequenced was PBMCs. The receptor comes from a man in his late teens or twenties in good health and CMV-seronegative. The chain recombines TRBV6-1 with TRBJ2-7, with D maybe TRBD1 (6 bases). CDR3 DNA sequence: TGTGCCAGCAGGGACAGAGACTACGAGCAGTACTTC. Residues: CASRDRDYEQYF.